The present entry profiles one TCR beta chain with its context. Its antigen is unknown. A much larger clonotype is one base distant, so this may be a read error. Original analysis: The authors used CDR3 differences across clinicopathological groups to build a distant-metastasis classifier for papillary thyroid cancer. TCRdb re-processed the PCR reads through MiXCR. V and J calls and clone size were set by TCRdb, not the authors. Of about 40,000 clones in the sample, roughly 14% were seen once. CDR1 SNHLY and CDR2 FYNNEI come from the germline V gene. Trimming removed 8 bases from V and 4 bases from J, with 12 bases in between. CDR3 length equals 14 residues. No treatment had been given to any patient before thyroid surgery. The sample originates from a study of metastatic and nonmetastatic thyroid tumors. Study-level background: Repertoires were compared across blood and tumor or nodule tissue from malignant and benign thyroid patients. General study points: Benign nodules were reported to have significantly lower TCR beta diversity than malignant thyroid tumors, in blood and tumor.

This TCR came from a female donor with papillary thyroid cancer or a benign thyroid nodule (not recorded which). Some clones in this sample may be carry-over from other donors' samples. The chain combines TRBV2 with TRBJ2-6, with D possibly being TRBD1 (5 bases). Sequences were obtained from blood. CDR3 residues: CASALDTGANVLTF. CDR3 DNA sequence: TGTGCCAGCGCCCTGGACACCGGGGCCAACGTCCTGACTTTC.